This T cell receptor beta chain was captured by sequencing in a study of identical twins. General study results and limits: Findings depended on cross-sectional statistics rather than tracking the same donors. Insertion counts were lower in abundant cord blood beta clonotypes, a trend that memory repertoires did not show. Models underestimated how often monozygotic twins shared out-of-frame TCR alpha.

This clonotype was observed a few times. The target antigen is unknown. Unique molecular identifiers were present on the cDNA, which also gained a universal primer site by template switching. TCRdb redid the calling of the 5' RACE reads with MiXCR, one entry per CDR3 protein. Among 200,000 to 250,000 distinct CDR3 sequences listed, approximately 7.3% were seen once. Trimming removed 1 base from V and 5 bases from J; junction bases left unmatched: 3. Germline values: CDR1 SGHRS, CDR2 YFSETQ. This CDR3 contains 16 residues. These data are also associated with another study on yellow fever vaccine responses in identical twins.

V gene TRBV5-1 combines with J gene TRBJ2-3; TRBD2 matches 14 bases. This TCR was sampled from a woman aged 18-29 years in good health. Sequencing was done on a sample of CD8+ T cells sorted from blood. CDR3 nucleotide sequence: TGCGCCAGCAGCTTGAGACTAGCGGGAGGGGGAGATACGCAGTATTTT. It translates to CASSLRLAGGGDTQYF.